A selection of T cell receptor beta chains follows, all from one sample in a study of neoadjuvant nivolumab and ipilimumab in lung cancer. Assay used: immunoSEQ multiplex PCR; TCRdb lists only in-frame clones, some missing. The sample records a few thousand clones, approximately 88% being singletons. The source was tumor tissue, collected after neoadjuvant nivolumab, alone or with ipilimumab, at or shortly before surgery. The receptors come from an adult with non-small cell lung cancer. Both conserved end residues are part of each CDR3. Each record gives: CDR3 length, clone size, D gene, J gene, V gene, CDR3 protein, CDR3 DNA. The D gene is left open where the match is weak. Part of the rows lack a size; the others show once, few, many or a class for expanded clones.

len: 15; abundance: NA; d_gene: TRBD1; j_gene: TRBJ1-2; v_gene: TRBV5-6; CDR3aa: CASINRQGRGYGYTF; CDR3nt: TGTGCCAGCATCAACCGACAGGGGAGAGGGTATGGCTACACCTTC
len: 16; abundance: NA; d_gene: NA; j_gene: TRBJ2-2; v_gene: TRBV7-8; CDR3aa: CASSLSHRGGTGELFF; CDR3nt: TGTGCCAGCAGCTTAAGTCACAGGGGAGGTACCGGGGAGCTGTTTTTT
len: 15; abundance: NA; d_gene: TRBD1; j_gene: TRBJ1-1; v_gene: TRBV11-2; CDR3aa: CASSIRTGGNTEAFF; CDR3nt: TGTGCCAGCAGCATCAGGACAGGGGGGAACACTGAAGCTTTCTTT
len: 10; abundance: NA; d_gene: NA; j_gene: TRBJ2-7; v_gene: TRBV6-1; CDR3aa: CASKRQEQYF; CDR3nt: TGTGCCAGCAAACGGCAAGAGCAGTACTTC
len: 18; abundance: NA; d_gene: NA; j_gene: TRBJ2-3; v_gene: TRBV5-6; CDR3aa: CASSRLYYPHARTDTQYF; CDR3nt: TGTGCCAGCAGCCGCCTCTACTACCCCCATGCCCGCACAGATACGCAGTATTTT
len: 13; abundance: NA; d_gene: TRBD1; j_gene: TRBJ1-1; v_gene: TRBV29-1; CDR3aa: CSAVGGLNTEAFF; CDR3nt: TGCAGCGCCGTAGGGGGCTTGAACACTGAAGCTTTCTTT
len: 13; abundance: NA; d_gene: NA; j_gene: TRBJ2-3; v_gene: TRBV9; CDR3aa: CASSVVSTDTQYF; CDR3nt: TGTGCCAGCAGCGTAGTAAGCACAGATACGCAGTATTTT
len: 15; abundance: NA; d_gene: TRBD1; j_gene: TRBJ1-6; v_gene: TRBV27; CDR3aa: CASSLAGQGNSPLHF; CDR3nt: TGTGCCAGCAGTTTAGCGGGACAGGGTAATTCACCCCTCCACTTT
len: 14; abundance: NA; d_gene: NA; j_gene: TRBJ2-3; v_gene: TRBV30; CDR3aa: CAWGRGAGTDTQYF; CDR3nt: TGTGCCTGGGGCAGGGGGGCCGGCACAGATACGCAGTATTTT
len: 12; abundance: NA; d_gene: NA; j_gene: TRBJ1-6; v_gene: TRBV6-6; CDR3aa: CAAGIYNSPLHF; CDR3nt: TGTGCCGCAGGGATCTATAATTCACCCCTCCACTTT
len: 15; abundance: NA; d_gene: TRBD1; j_gene: TRBJ2-4; v_gene: TRBV5-1; CDR3aa: CASSLDRGRGNIQYF; CDR3nt: TGCGCCAGCAGCTTGGACAGGGGGCGCGGAAACATTCAGTACTTC
len: 15; abundance: NA; d_gene: TRBD1; j_gene: TRBJ1-6; v_gene: TRBV25-1; CDR3aa: CASSKPGQGNSPLHF; CDR3nt: TGTGCCAGCAGTAAACCGGGACAGGGAAATTCACCCCTCCACTTT
len: 11; abundance: few; d_gene: NA; j_gene: TRBJ1-2; v_gene: TRBV25-1; CDR3aa: CASKSGHGYTF; CDR3nt: TGTGCCAGCAAGAGCGGACATGGCTACACCTTC
len: 12; abundance: NA; d_gene: NA; j_gene: TRBJ1-3; v_gene: TRBV7-2; CDR3aa: CASNRVGNTIYF; CDR3nt: TGTGCCAGCAACAGGGTGGGAAACACCATATATTTT
len: 14; abundance: NA; d_gene: TRBD1; j_gene: TRBJ2-7; v_gene: TRBV7-8; CDR3aa: CASSLVPDRDEQYF; CDR3nt: TGTGCCAGCAGCTTAGTCCCAGACAGGGACGAGCAGTACTTC
len: 15; abundance: once; d_gene: TRBD2; j_gene: TRBJ2-1; v_gene: TRBV7-8; CDR3aa: CASSLAVSGGNEQFF; CDR3nt: TGTGCCAGCAGCTTAGCGGTAAGCGGGGGGAATGAGCAGTTCTTC
len: 15; abundance: NA; d_gene: TRBD1; j_gene: TRBJ1-2; v_gene: TRBV29-1; CDR3aa: CSVVTGQGARYGYTF; CDR3nt: TGCAGCGTTGTGACTGGACAGGGGGCGCGATATGGCTACACCTTC
len: 16; abundance: once; d_gene: TRBD2; j_gene: TRBJ2-1; v_gene: TRBV5-1; CDR3aa: CASSLVRRGSYNEQFF; CDR3nt: TGCGCCAGCAGCTTGGTTAGGCGGGGGTCCTACAATGAGCAGTTCTTC
len: 11; abundance: NA; d_gene: NA; j_gene: TRBJ2-5; v_gene: TRBV20-1; CDR3aa: CSASFGETQYF; CDR3nt: TGCAGTGCTAGTTTTGGGGAGACCCAGTACTTC
len: 12; abundance: once; d_gene: NA; j_gene: TRBJ1-4; v_gene: TRBV18; CDR3aa: CASSPGREKLFF; CDR3nt: TGTGCCAGCTCACCAGGGCGGGAAAAACTGTTTTTT
len: 13; abundance: NA; d_gene: TRBD1; j_gene: TRBJ1-6; v_gene: TRBV30; CDR3aa: CANTQGANSPLHF; CDR3nt: TGTGCTAACACACAGGGGGCGAATTCACCCCTCCACTTT
len: 15; abundance: NA; d_gene: NA; j_gene: TRBJ1-1; v_gene: TRBV5-1; CDR3aa: CASSLEAGVATEAFF; CDR3nt: TGCGCCAGCAGCTTGGAGGCAGGGGTCGCCACTGAAGCTTTCTTT
len: 14; abundance: NA; d_gene: TRBD1; j_gene: TRBJ2-7; v_gene: TRBV10-1; CDR3aa: CASSGGTGGGEQYF; CDR3nt: TGCGCCAGCAGTGGAGGGACAGGGGGCGGCGAGCAGTACTTC
len: 15; abundance: NA; d_gene: TRBD1; j_gene: TRBJ1-2; v_gene: TRBV11-2; CDR3aa: CASSTRQGTNYGYTF; CDR3nt: TGTGCCAGCAGCACACGACAGGGGACAAACTATGGCTACACCTTC
len: 13; abundance: NA; d_gene: NA; j_gene: TRBJ2-7; v_gene: TRBV15; CDR3aa: CATSVRLVNEQYF; CDR3nt: TGTGCCACCAGCGTCCGACTAGTGAACGAGCAGTACTTC
len: 15; abundance: once; d_gene: NA; j_gene: TRBJ1-1; v_gene: TRBV9; CDR3aa: CASSLYSDMNTEAFF; CDR3nt: TGTGCCAGCAGCCTCTACAGCGACATGAACACTGAAGCTTTCTTT
len: 15; abundance: NA; d_gene: NA; j_gene: TRBJ2-5; v_gene: TRBV11-2; CDR3aa: CASSLPPGSQETQYF; CDR3nt: TGTGCCAGCAGCTTACCTCCCGGCAGCCAAGAGACCCAGTACTTC
len: 15; abundance: once; d_gene: NA; j_gene: TRBJ1-4; v_gene: TRBV5-4; CDR3aa: CASSGREATNEKLFF; CDR3nt: TGTGCCAGCAGCGGCCGGGAGGCAACTAATGAAAAACTGTTTTTT
len: 13; abundance: NA; d_gene: NA; j_gene: TRBJ2-7; v_gene: TRBV18; CDR3aa: CASSQTGGYEQYF; CDR3nt: TGTGCCAGCTCTCAGACAGGAGGCTACGAGCAGTACTTC
len: 16; abundance: NA; d_gene: TRBD1; j_gene: TRBJ1-1; v_gene: TRBV4-1; CDR3aa: CASSQDPGTGGIEAFF; CDR3nt: TGCGCCAGCAGCCAAGATCCCGGGACAGGGGGGATTGAAGCTTTCTTT
len: 16; abundance: few; d_gene: NA; j_gene: TRBJ1-6; v_gene: TRBV7-2; CDR3aa: CASSLTGKRMNSPLHF; CDR3nt: TGTGCCAGCAGCCTAACAGGGAAGAGAATGAATTCACCCCTCCACTTT
len: 14; abundance: once; d_gene: NA; j_gene: TRBJ1-6; v_gene: TRBV7-9; CDR3aa: CASSPPAGVSPLHF; CDR3nt: TGTGCCAGCAGCCCCCCCGCAGGGGTTTCACCCCTCCACTTT
len: 18; abundance: NA; d_gene: TRBD2; j_gene: TRBJ2-2; v_gene: TRBV18; CDR3aa: CASSPSALAGGHTGELFF; CDR3nt: TGTGCCAGCTCACCATCGGCGCTAGCGGGGGGGCACACCGGGGAGCTGTTTTTT
len: 19; abundance: NA; d_gene: NA; j_gene: TRBJ1-4; v_gene: TRBV4-3; CDR3aa: CASSQDQAGAVFSNEKLFF; CDR3nt: TGCGCCAGCAGCCAAGATCAGGCAGGGGCGGTTTTTTCTAATGAAAAACTGTTTTTT
len: 17; abundance: NA; d_gene: NA; j_gene: TRBJ1-5; v_gene: TRBV28; CDR3aa: CASSPSPWRGSNQPQHF; CDR3nt: TGTGCCAGCAGTCCAAGCCCGTGGAGGGGAAGCAATCAGCCCCAGCATTTT
len: 15; abundance: once; d_gene: TRBD2; j_gene: TRBJ2-5; v_gene: TRBV5-1; CDR3aa: CASSYRTSGGETQYF; CDR3nt: TGCGCCAGCAGCTATAGGACTAGCGGGGGCGAGACCCAGTACTTC
len: 15; abundance: NA; d_gene: NA; j_gene: TRBJ1-6; v_gene: TRBV27; CDR3aa: CASSLRGSYNSPLHF; CDR3nt: TGTGCCAGCAGTTTACGGGGTTCGTATAATTCACCCCTCCACTTT
len: 14; abundance: NA; d_gene: TRBD1; j_gene: TRBJ2-7; v_gene: TRBV2; CDR3aa: CASSYRGTTYEQYF; CDR3nt: TGTGCCAGCAGTTACAGGGGGACAACCTACGAGCAGTACTTC
len: 13; abundance: NA; d_gene: NA; j_gene: TRBJ1-2; v_gene: TRBV9; CDR3aa: CASSADGNYGYTF; CDR3nt: TGTGCCAGCAGCGCCGACGGAAACTATGGCTACACCTTC
len: 15; abundance: NA; d_gene: NA; j_gene: TRBJ2-3; v_gene: TRBV30; CDR3aa: CAWSVRGGATDTQYF; CDR3nt: TGTGCCTGGAGTGTACGTGGGGGGGCCACAGATACGCAGTATTTT
len: 13; abundance: NA; d_gene: NA; j_gene: TRBJ1-2; v_gene: TRBV10-3; CDR3aa: CAISPQSNYGYTF; CDR3nt: TGTGCCATCAGTCCACAGAGTAACTATGGCTACACCTTC
len: 15; abundance: NA; d_gene: TRBD1; j_gene: TRBJ1-5; v_gene: TRBV19; CDR3aa: CASRLDRAINQPQHF; CDR3nt: TGTGCCAGTAGGCTCGACAGGGCCATCAATCAGCCCCAGCATTTT
len: 16; abundance: NA; d_gene: TRBD1; j_gene: TRBJ2-3; v_gene: TRBV7-3; CDR3aa: CASSLPLGGGTDTQYF; CDR3nt: TGTGCCAGCAGCTTACCACTAGGGGGCGGGACAGATACGCAGTATTTT
len: 18; abundance: NA; d_gene: NA; j_gene: TRBJ2-1; v_gene: TRBV29-1; CDR3aa: CSVEGWGNGPRSYNEQFF; CDR3nt: TGCAGCGTTGAAGGATGGGGAAATGGCCCGCGGTCCTACAATGAGCAGTTCTTC
len: 16; abundance: NA; d_gene: NA; j_gene: TRBJ2-3; v_gene: TRBV7-9; CDR3aa: CASSATGTFSTDTQYF; CDR3nt: TGTGCCAGCAGCGCAACCGGGACATTTAGCACAGATACGCAGTATTTT
len: 16; abundance: NA; d_gene: TRBD2; j_gene: TRBJ2-3; v_gene: TRBV25-1; CDR3aa: CASSPGLAGGRDTQYF; CDR3nt: TGTGCCAGCAGCCCCGGGTTAGCGGGGGGACGAGATACGCAGTATTTT
len: 14; abundance: NA; d_gene: TRBD1; j_gene: TRBJ1-1; v_gene: TRBV10-3; CDR3aa: CAIRPGQENTEAFF; CDR3nt: TGTGCCATCAGACCGGGACAGGAGAACACTGAAGCTTTCTTT
len: 13; abundance: NA; d_gene: NA; j_gene: TRBJ2-3; v_gene: TRBV29-1; CDR3aa: CSGRTAIPDTQYF; CDR3nt: TGCAGCGGGAGGACGGCAATCCCAGATACGCAGTATTTT
len: 17; abundance: NA; d_gene: TRBD1; j_gene: TRBJ1-2; v_gene: TRBV7-9; CDR3aa: CASSHAGQAAGDYGYTF; CDR3nt: TGTGCCAGCAGCCACGCGGGACAGGCTGCTGGTGACTATGGCTACACCTTC
len: 14; abundance: NA; d_gene: NA; j_gene: TRBJ1-2; v_gene: TRBV5-1; CDR3aa: CASSLRDISYGYTF; CDR3nt: TGCGCCAGCAGCCTCCGGGACATCTCCTATGGCTACACCTTC
len: 14; abundance: NA; d_gene: NA; j_gene: TRBJ1-6; v_gene: TRBV28; CDR3aa: CASSLDGDNSPLHF; CDR3nt: TGTGCCAGCAGTTTAGACGGGGATAATTCACCCCTCCACTTT
len: 16; abundance: NA; d_gene: TRBD1; j_gene: TRBJ1-5; v_gene: TRBV6-6; CDR3aa: CASSYTPGQGSDPQHF; CDR3nt: TGTGCCAGCAGTTACACACCGGGACAGGGGTCTGACCCCCAGCATTTT
len: 13; abundance: NA; d_gene: NA; j_gene: TRBJ1-1; v_gene: TRBV5-1; CDR3aa: CASRRVELSEAFF; CDR3nt: TGCGCCAGCAGAAGGGTCGAATTAAGTGAAGCTTTCTTT
len: 15; abundance: NA; d_gene: TRBD2; j_gene: TRBJ2-7; v_gene: TRBV27; CDR3aa: CASSLTPGLAYEQYF; CDR3nt: TGTGCCAGCAGTTTAACCCCGGGACTAGCCTACGAGCAGTACTTC
len: 13; abundance: NA; d_gene: NA; j_gene: TRBJ1-1; v_gene: TRBV7-2; CDR3aa: CASSLTPNTEAFF; CDR3nt: TGTGCCAGCAGCCTGACTCCGAACACTGAAGCTTTCTTT
len: 14; abundance: NA; d_gene: NA; j_gene: TRBJ1-2; v_gene: TRBV5-1; CDR3aa: CASSLSSESYGYTF; CDR3nt: TGCGCCAGCAGCCTTTCCTCGGAGTCCTACGGCTACACCTTC
len: 14; abundance: NA; d_gene: NA; j_gene: TRBJ1-1; v_gene: TRBV7-9; CDR3aa: CAGAIMGLNTEAFF; CDR3nt: TGTGCTGGGGCAATCATGGGACTTAACACTGAAGCTTTCTTT
len: 15; abundance: NA; d_gene: TRBD2; j_gene: TRBJ2-1; v_gene: TRBV6-5; CDR3aa: CASSYSGLEGNEQFF; CDR3nt: TGTGCCAGCAGTTACTCGGGACTAGAGGGTAATGAGCAGTTCTTC
len: 14; abundance: NA; d_gene: TRBD2; j_gene: TRBJ2-7; v_gene: TRBV9; CDR3aa: CASSVGEGTYEQYF; CDR3nt: TGTGCCAGCAGCGTAGGGGAGGGAACCTACGAGCAGTACTTC